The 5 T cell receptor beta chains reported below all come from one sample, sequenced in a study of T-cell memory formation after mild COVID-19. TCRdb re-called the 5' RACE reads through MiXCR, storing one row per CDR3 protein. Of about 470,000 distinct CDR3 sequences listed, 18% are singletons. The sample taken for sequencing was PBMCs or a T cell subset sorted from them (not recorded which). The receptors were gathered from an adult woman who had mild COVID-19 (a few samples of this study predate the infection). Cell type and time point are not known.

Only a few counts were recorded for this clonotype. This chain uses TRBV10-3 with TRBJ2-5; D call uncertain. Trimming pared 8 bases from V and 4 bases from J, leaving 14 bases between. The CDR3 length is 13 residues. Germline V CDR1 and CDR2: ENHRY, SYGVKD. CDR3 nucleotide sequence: TGTGCCATCGGGCCTCAGGAGAGAGAGACCCAGTACTTC. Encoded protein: CAIGPQERETQYF.

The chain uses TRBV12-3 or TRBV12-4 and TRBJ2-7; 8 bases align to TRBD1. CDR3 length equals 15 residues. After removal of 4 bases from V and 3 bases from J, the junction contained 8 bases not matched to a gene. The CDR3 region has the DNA TGTGCCAGCAGTTCCCAGGGGGCCGGGAACTACGAGCAGTACTTC. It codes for CASSSQGAGNYEQYF.

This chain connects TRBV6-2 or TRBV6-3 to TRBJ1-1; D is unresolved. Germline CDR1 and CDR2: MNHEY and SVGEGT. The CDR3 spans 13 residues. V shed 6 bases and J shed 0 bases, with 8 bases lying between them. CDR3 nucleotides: TGTGCCAGCAGAACAGAGTTGAACACTGAAGCTTTCTTT. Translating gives CASRTELNTEAFF.

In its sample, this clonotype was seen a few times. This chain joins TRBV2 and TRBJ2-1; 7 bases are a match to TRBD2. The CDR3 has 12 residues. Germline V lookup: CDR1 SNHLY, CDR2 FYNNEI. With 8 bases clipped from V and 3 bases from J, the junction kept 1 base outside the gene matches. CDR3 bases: TGTGCCAGCCGGGACTACTACAATGAGCAGTTCTTC. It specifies CASRDYYNEQFF.

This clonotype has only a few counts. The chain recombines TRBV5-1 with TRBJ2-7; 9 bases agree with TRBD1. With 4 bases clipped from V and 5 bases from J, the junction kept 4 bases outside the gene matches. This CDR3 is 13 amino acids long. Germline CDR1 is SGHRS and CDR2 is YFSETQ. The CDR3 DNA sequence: TGCGCCAGCAGCACGGGACAGGGCCACGAGCAGTACTTC. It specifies CASSTGQGHEQYF.